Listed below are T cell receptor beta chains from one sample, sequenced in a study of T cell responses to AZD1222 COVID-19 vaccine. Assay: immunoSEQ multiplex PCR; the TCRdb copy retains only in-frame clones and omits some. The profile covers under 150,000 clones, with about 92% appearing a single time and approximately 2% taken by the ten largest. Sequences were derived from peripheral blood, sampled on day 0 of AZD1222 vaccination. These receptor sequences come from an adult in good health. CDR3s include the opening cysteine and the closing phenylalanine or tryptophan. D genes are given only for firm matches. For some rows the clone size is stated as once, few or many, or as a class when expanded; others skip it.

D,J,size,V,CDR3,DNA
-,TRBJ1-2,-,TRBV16,CASSQSPRQALYGYTF,TGTGCCAGCAGCCAATCACCGCGACAGGCGCTCTATGGCTACACCTTC
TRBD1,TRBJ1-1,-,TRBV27,CASRPERLRGSTEAFF,TGTGCCAGCAGACCCGAACGACTCAGGGGGAGCACTGAAGCTTTCTTT
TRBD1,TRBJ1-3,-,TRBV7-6,CASSFAQGLSGNTIYF,TGTGCCAGCAGCTTTGCACAGGGGCTCTCTGGAAACACCATATATTTT
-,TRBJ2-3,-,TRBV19,CASSPRRVGSTDTQYF,TGTGCCAGTAGCCCGAGAAGGGTAGGATCCACAGATACGCAGTATTTT
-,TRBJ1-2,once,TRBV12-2,CASRFGQGVGYTF,TGTGCAAGTCGCTTCGGACAGGGCGTCGGCTACACCTTC
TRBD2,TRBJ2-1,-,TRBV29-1,CSVASGGYNEQFF,TGCAGCGTTGCGAGCGGGGGCTACAATGAGCAGTTCTTC
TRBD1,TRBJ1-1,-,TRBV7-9,CASSTPGTVNTEAFF,TGTGCCAGCAGCACCCCCGGGACAGTTAACACTGAAGCTTTCTTT
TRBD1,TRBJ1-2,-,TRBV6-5,CASSSTGEGARGYTF,TGTGCCAGCAGTTCCACCGGGGAGGGGGCGCGTGGCTACACCTTC
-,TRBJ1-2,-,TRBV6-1,CASSGGPFLGHYGYTF,TGTGCCAGCAGTGGGGGTCCCTTTCTGGGCCACTATGGCTACACCTTC
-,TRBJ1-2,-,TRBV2,CASRTAAYGYTF,TGTGCCAGCAGGACGGCTGCCTATGGCTACACCTTC
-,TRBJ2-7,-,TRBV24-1,CATRPRPGAPVCEQYF,TGTGCCACCCGCCCCCGACCGGGGGCGCCTGTCTGCGAGCAGTACTTC
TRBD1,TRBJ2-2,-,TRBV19,CASRPGQTTGELFF,TGTGCCAGTAGGCCGGGACAGACCACCGGGGAGCTGTTTTTT
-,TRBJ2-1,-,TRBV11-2,CASSPDTGAYNEQFF,TGTGCCAGCAGCCCTGACACCGGAGCCTACAATGAGCAGTTCTTC
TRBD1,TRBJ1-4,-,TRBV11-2,CASSSDRGLTLFF,TGTGCCAGCAGCTCGGACAGGGGGCTTACACTGTTTTTT
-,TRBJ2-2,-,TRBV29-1,CSVGRGHMRTGELFF,TGCAGCGTTGGCCGCGGACACATGAGAACCGGGGAGCTGTTTTTT
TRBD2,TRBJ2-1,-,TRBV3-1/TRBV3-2,CASRRPGTSGGGEQFF,TGTGCCAGCAGACGTCCCGGGACTAGCGGGGGGGGTGAGCAGTTCTTC
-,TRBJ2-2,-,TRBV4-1,CASSQVDGELFF,TGCGCCAGCAGCCAAGTTGACGGGGAGCTGTTTTTT
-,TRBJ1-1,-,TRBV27,CASSLDGMNTEAFF,TGTGCCAGCAGTTTAGATGGCATGAACACTGAAGCTTTCTTT
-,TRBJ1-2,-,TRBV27,CASSLIAGNYGGYTF,TGTGCCAGCAGTTTGATTGCAGGGAATTATGGCGGCTACACCTTC
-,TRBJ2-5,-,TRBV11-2,CASRRGQIYQETQYF,TGTGCCAGCCGACGCGGGCAGATCTACCAAGAGACCCAGTACTTC
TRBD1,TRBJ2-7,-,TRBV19,CASSTSGTVAYEQYF,TGTGCCAGTAGTACCTCCGGGACAGTCGCCTACGAGCAGTACTTC
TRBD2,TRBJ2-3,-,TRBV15,CATRGAGVEDTQYF,TGTGCCACCCGCGGAGCGGGGGTTGAAGATACGCAGTATTTT
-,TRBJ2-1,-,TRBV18,CASSPRQSNEQFF,TGTGCCAGCTCACCACGACAGTCAAATGAGCAGTTCTTC
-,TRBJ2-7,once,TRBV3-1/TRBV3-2,CASTQPGSYEQYF,TGTGCCAGCACCCAGCCAGGGTCCTACGAGCAGTACTTC
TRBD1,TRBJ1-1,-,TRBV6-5,CASSYLQGAEAFF,TGTGCCAGCAGTTACTTACAGGGGGCTGAAGCTTTCTTT
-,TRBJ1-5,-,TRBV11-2,CASSPGRDQPQHF,TGTGCCAGCAGCCCAGGCAGGGATCAGCCCCAGCATTTT
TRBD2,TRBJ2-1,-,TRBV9,CASSVELAGVSYNEQFF,TGTGCCAGCAGCGTAGAGCTTGCGGGGGTTTCCTACAATGAGCAGTTCTTC
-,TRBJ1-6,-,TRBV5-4,CASSSGQIVNSPLHF,TGTGCCAGCAGCTCCGGACAGATAGTCAATTCACCCCTCCACTTT
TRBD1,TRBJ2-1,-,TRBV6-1,CASSEYPGQGENNEQFF,TGTGCCAGCAGTGAATACCCTGGACAGGGCGAAAACAATGAGCAGTTCTTC
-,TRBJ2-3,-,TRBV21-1,CASPMSREGHTQYF,TGTGCCAGCCCAATGTCGCGGGAGGGACATACGCAGTATTTT
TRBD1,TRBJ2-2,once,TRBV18,CASSPIPGQGNTGELFF,TGTGCCAGCTCACCAATACCGGGACAGGGGAACACCGGGGAGCTGTTTTTT
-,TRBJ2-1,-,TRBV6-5,CASSLTSYNEQFF,TGTGCCAGCAGCCTGACTAGCTACAATGAGCAGTTCTTC
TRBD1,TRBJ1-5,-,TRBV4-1,CASSQIPGQGSQPQHF,TGCGCCAGCAGCCAGATCCCGGGACAGGGGAGTCAGCCCCAGCATTTT
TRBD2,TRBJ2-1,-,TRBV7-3,CASSRGLAGYNEQFF,TGTGCCAGCAGCCGCGGACTAGCGGGATACAATGAGCAGTTCTTC
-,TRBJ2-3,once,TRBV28,CASSLRDTDTQYF,TGTGCCAGCAGTTTGAGGGACACAGATACGCAGTATTTT
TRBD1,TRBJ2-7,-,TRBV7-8,CASSRKGQGPYEQYF,TGTGCCAGCAGCCGAAAGGGACAGGGACCCTACGAGCAGTACTTC
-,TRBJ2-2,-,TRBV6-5,CASSQTDRGELFF,TGTGCCAGCAGTCAGACAGACAGGGGGGAGCTGTTTTTT
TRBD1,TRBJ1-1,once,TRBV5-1,CASSLPGTGGEAFF,TGCGCCAGCAGCTTACCTGGGACAGGGGGTGAAGCTTTCTTT
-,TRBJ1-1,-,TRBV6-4,CASSDEQNTEAFF,TGTGCCAGCAGTGACGAGCAGAACACTGAAGCTTTCTTT
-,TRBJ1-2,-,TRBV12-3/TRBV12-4,CASSSGTSNGYTF,TGTGCCAGCAGTTCAGGGACCTCGAATGGCTACACCTTC
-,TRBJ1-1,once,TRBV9,CASSVTVQDRAFF,TGTGCCAGCAGCGTTACAGTCCAGGATCGGGCTTTCTTT
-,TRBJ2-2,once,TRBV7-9,CASSLGQNTGELFF,TGTGCCAGCAGCTTAGGACAGAACACCGGGGAGCTGTTTTTT
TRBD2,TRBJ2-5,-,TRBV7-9,CASLPPFRTSGTGRETQYF,TGTGCCAGTTTGCCTCCCTTTAGGACTAGCGGGACCGGCAGAGAGACCCAGTACTTC
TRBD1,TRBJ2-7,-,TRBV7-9,CASGGQGNYEQYF,TGTGCCAGCGGAGGACAGGGGAACTACGAGCAGTACTTC
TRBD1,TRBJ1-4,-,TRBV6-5,CASSYSVQGGEKLFF,TGTGCCAGCAGTTACTCAGTACAGGGGGGTGAAAAACTGTTTTTT
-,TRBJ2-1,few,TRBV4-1,CASSQVRGRAYNEQFF,TGCGCCAGCAGCCAGGTCCGGGGGAGAGCCTACAATGAGCAGTTCTTC
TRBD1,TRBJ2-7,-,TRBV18,CASSPLGQGDEQYF,TGTGCCAGCTCACCACTGGGACAGGGGGACGAGCAGTACTTC
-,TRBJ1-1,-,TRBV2,CASSERSYEAFF,TGTGCCAGCAGTGAGCGCAGTTATGAAGCTTTCTTT
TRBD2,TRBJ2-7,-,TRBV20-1,CSAGGLAGRIYEQYF,TGCAGTGCTGGTGGGCTAGCGGGAAGAATCTACGAGCAGTACTTC
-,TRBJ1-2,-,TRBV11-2,CASSPRLGQGNYGYTF,TGTGCCAGCAGCCCCCGCCTCGGTCAGGGGAACTATGGCTACACCTTC
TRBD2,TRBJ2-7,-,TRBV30,CAWTESGGRAFGEQYF,TGTGCCTGGACCGAGAGTGGAGGGAGGGCCTTCGGCGAGCAGTACTTC
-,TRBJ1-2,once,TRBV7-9,CASSFRTGGYTF,TGTGCCAGCAGCTTCAGGACTGGAGGCTACACCTTC
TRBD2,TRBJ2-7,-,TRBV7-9,CASSQGRGGLASYEQYF,TGTGCCAGCAGCCAAGGAAGGGGCGGACTAGCATCCTACGAGCAGTACTTC
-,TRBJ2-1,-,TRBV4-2,CASSQDPQDNEQFF,TGTGCCAGCAGCCAAGATCCCCAGGACAATGAGCAGTTCTTC
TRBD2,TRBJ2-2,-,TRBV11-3,CASSFASGTAGELFF,TGTGCCAGCAGCTTCGCTAGCGGGACGGCCGGGGAGCTGTTTTTT
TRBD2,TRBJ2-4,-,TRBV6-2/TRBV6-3,CASSYKGLAGNIQYF,TGTGCCAGCAGTTACAAAGGACTAGCGGGAAACATTCAGTACTTC
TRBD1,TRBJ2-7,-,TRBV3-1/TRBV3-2,CASSRGRQGDPYEQYF,TGTGCCAGCAGTAGGGGGAGACAGGGCGATCCCTACGAGCAGTACTTC
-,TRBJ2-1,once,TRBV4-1,CASRPGLSNEQFF,TGCGCCAGCAGGCCGGGACTCTCTAATGAGCAGTTCTTC
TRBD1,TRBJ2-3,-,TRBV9,CASSPKGAYTDTQYF,TGTGCCAGCAGCCCCAAGGGGGCTTACACAGATACGCAGTATTTT